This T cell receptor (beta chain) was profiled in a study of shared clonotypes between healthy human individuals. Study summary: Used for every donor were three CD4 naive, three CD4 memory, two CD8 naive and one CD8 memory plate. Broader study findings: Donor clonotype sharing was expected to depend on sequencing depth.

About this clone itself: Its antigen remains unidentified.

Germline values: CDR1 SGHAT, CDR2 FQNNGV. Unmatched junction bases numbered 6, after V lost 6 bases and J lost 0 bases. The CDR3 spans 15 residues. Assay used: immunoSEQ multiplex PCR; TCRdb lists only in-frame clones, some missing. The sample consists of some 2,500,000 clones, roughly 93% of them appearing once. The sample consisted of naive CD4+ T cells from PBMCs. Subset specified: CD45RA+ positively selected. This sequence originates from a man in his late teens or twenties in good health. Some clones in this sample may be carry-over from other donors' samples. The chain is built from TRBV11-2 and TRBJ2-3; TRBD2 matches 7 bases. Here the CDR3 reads CASRKAGPSTDTQYF. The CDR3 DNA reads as TGTGCCAGCAGGAAAGCGGGACCTAGCACAGATACGCAGTATTTT. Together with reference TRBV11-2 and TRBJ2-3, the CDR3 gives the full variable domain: EAGVAQSPRYKIIEKRQSVAFWCNPISGHATLYWYQQILGQGPKLLIQFQNNGVVDDSQLPKDRFSAERLKGVDSTLKIQPAKLEDSAVYLCASRKAGPSTDTQYFGPGTRLTVL.